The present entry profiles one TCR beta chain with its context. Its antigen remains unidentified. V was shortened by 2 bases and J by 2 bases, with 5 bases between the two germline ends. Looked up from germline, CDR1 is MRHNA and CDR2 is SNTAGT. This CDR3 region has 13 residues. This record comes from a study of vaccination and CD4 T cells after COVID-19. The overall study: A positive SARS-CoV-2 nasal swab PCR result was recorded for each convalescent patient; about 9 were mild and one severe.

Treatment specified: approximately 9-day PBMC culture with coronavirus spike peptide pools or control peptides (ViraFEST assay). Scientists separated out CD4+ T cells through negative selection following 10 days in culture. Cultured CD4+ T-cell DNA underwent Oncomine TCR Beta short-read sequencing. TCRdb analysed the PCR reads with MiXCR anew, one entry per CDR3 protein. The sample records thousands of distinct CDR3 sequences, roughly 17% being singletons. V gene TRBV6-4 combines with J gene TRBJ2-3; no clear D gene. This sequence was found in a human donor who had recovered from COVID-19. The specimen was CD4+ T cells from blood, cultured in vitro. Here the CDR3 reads CASSDRVTDTQYF. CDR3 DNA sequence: TGTGCCAGCAGTGACAGGGTCACAGATACGCAGTATTTT.